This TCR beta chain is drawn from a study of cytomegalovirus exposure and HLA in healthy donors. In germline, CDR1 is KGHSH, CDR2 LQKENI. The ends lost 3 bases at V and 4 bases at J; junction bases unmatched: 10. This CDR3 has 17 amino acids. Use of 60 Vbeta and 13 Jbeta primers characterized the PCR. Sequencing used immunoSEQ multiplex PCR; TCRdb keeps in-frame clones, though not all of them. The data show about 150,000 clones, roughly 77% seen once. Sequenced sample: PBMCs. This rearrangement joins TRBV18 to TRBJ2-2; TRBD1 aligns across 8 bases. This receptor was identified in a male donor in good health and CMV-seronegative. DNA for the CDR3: TGTGCCAGCTCACCGGACAGGGTTGTTTCGTCCACCGGGGAGCTGTTTTTT. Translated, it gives CASSPDRVVSSTGELFF.